This T cell receptor (beta chain) stems from a study of technical replicates of blood from several donors. Germline assignment: CDR1 SGHNT and CDR2 YYREEE (reference sequence). Between the trimmed V and J ends, which lost 0 bases and 6 bases, there was a span of 10 bases. The CDR3 is 13 residues long. Profiled with immunoSEQ multiplex PCR; TCRdb holds only in-frame clones, not every one. Of about 59,000 clones detected, roughly 89% appear once; the ten largest clones hold around 5.5%. Material: PBMCs. The source is a human donor in good health. Some clones in this sample may be carry-over from other donors' samples. The chain uses TRBV5-4 and TRBJ2-7; TRBD2 might be the D (6 bases). This chain's CDR3 is CASSLDRRAEQYF. CDR3 sequence (DNA): TGTGCCAGCAGCTTGGATAGGAGGGCCGAGCAGTACTTC.